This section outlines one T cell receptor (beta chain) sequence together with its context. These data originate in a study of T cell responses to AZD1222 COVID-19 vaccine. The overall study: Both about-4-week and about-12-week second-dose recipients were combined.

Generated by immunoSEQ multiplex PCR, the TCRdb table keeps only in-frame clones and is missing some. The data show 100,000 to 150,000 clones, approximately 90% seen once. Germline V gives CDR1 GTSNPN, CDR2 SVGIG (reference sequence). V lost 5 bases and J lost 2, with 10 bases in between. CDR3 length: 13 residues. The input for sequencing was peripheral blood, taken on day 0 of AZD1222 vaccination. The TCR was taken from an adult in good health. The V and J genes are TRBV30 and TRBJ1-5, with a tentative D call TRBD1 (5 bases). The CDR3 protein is CAWARGGNQPQHF. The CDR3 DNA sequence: TGTGCCTGGGCCCGAGGGGGCAATCAGCCCCAGCATTTT.